The clone carrying this TCR beta chain was seen a handful of times. This sample was included in a study of blood T cell repertoires in COVID-19. About the research overall: Samples of COVID-19 (acute and convalescent) were obtained from the United States, Italy and Spain. Nucleic acid was either cDNA or gDNA, and it came from T cells, B-cell-depleted T cells, or PBMCs.

CDR1 is LGHNA, CDR2 YSLEER, per germline. The CDR3 totals 15 residues. V was trimmed by 0 bases and J by 0 bases, leaving 9 bases between them. Authors' processing steps: How many nucleated cells were present was estimated from reference gene primer amplification. TCRdb keeps only in-frame clones here, not all; method: immunoSEQ multiplex PCR. The V and J calls and clone size were taken over from that table, and D and trimming were inferred from the DNA. Of fewer than 300,000 clones listed, 80% to 90% are singletons. The V call is TRBV4-3, the J call TRBJ2-7; maybe TRBD1 (5 bases). Sequencing used peripheral blood. The source is a woman in her fifties or sixties who had recovered from COVID-19. CDR3 loop: CASSQDQGTSYEQYF. The CDR3 DNA follows: TGCGCCAGCAGCCAAGATCAGGGTACCTCCTACGAGCAGTACTTC.